The rows below give T cell receptor beta chains drawn from one sample of a study of metastatic and nonmetastatic thyroid tumors. From the PCR reads, TCRdb re-called clones with MiXCR. Among tens of thousands of clones listed, roughly 10% were seen once. The specimen sequenced was blood. Receptors originate from a female donor with papillary thyroid cancer or a benign thyroid nodule (not recorded which). Some clones in this sample may be carry-over from other donors' samples. CDR3s include the opening cysteine and the closing phenylalanine or tryptophan. A D gene is named only where the DNA matches it firmly. For some rows the clone size is stated as once, few or many, or as a class when expanded; others skip it.

j_call v_call d_call clone_size cdr3_aa cdr3_nt
TRBJ2-5 TRBV10-1 - many CATLRTSRETQYF TGCGCCACGTTACGGACGAGCCGGGAGACCCAGTACTTC
TRBJ1-1 TRBV7-3 - - CASSLSGPMNTEAFF TGTGCCAGCAGCTTAAGTGGCCCAATGAACACTGAAGCTTTCTTT
TRBJ1-1 TRBV25-1 - few CASIPLEGGAETTEAFF TGTGCCAGCATCCCCTTGGAGGGGGGCGCGGAGACCACTGAAGCTTTCTTT
TRBJ1-6 TRBV9 TRBD1 many CASSGGQTLNSPLHF TGTGCCAGCAGCGGGGGACAGACGTTGAATTCACCCCTCCACTTT
TRBJ1-5 TRBV20-1 - many CSARDRGGNSNQPQHF TGCAGTGCTAGAGACCGGGGGGGAAATAGCAATCAGCCCCAGCATTTT
TRBJ1-6 TRBV18 TRBD1 many CASSPVGQGDSPLHF TGTGCCAGCTCACCAGTGGGACAGGGGGATTCACCCCTCCACTTT
TRBJ2-3 TRBV27 - many CASGQGWGPGTDTQYF TGTGCCAGCGGTCAAGGTTGGGGGCCGGGCACAGATACGCAGTATTTT
TRBJ1-6 TRBV4-1 - many CASSQAGDSPLHF TGCGCCAGCAGCCAAGCAGGGGATTCACCCCTCCACTTT
TRBJ2-3 TRBV14 - many CASQQYTSTDTQYF TGTGCCAGCCAGCAGTATACTAGCACAGATACGCAGTATTTT
TRBJ2-3 TRBV25-1 TRBD1 many CASSELGQGTDTQYF TGTGCCAGCAGTGAATTGGGACAGGGGACAGATACGCAGTATTTT
TRBJ2-7 TRBV4-1 - many CASGKTASDYEQYF TGCGCCAGCGGCAAAACAGCGTCCGACTACGAGCAGTACTTC
TRBJ2-5 TRBV18 - many CASSPEETQYF TGTGCCAGCTCCCCTGAAGAGACCCAGTACTTC
TRBJ1-5 TRBV28 TRBD1 few CASIPGTGGHGRPQHF TGTGCCAGCATTCCCGGGACAGGGGGGCATGGTCGGCCCCAGCATTTT
TRBJ2-7 TRBV28 - - CASSEGGGGSYEQYF TGTGCCAGCAGTGAAGGGGGTGGGGGCTCCTACGAGCAGTACTTC
TRBJ2-7 TRBV14 TRBD2 - CASIQVFRGSSEQYF TGTGCCAGCATCCAAGTTTTCCGCGGGAGTTCCGAGCAGTACTTC
TRBJ1-6 TRBV9 - many CASSVATEGGSPLHF TGTGCCAGCAGCGTAGCTACGGAGGGGGGTTCACCCCTCCACTTT
TRBJ2-7 TRBV3-1 TRBD2 many CASSQSGRAYEQYF TGTGCCAGCAGCCAGAGCGGGAGGGCCTACGAGCAGTACTTC
TRBJ1-2 TRBV20-1 - many CSARKQNNYGYTF TGCAGTGCTAGAAAACAGAATAACTATGGCTACACCTTC
TRBJ2-7 TRBV5-1 - many CASSLSGQINPHEQYF TGCGCCAGCAGCTTGTCAGGACAGATCAATCCCCACGAGCAGTACTTC
TRBJ2-5 TRBV10-3 - many CAISVGDPSQETQYF TGTGCCATCAGTGTCGGGGACCCTTCTCAAGAGACCCAGTACTTC
TRBJ2-1 TRBV10-1 TRBD2 many CASSKSGRLYNEQFF TGCGCCAGCAGTAAGAGCGGGAGGCTTTACAATGAGCAGTTCTTC
TRBJ2-2 TRBV18 TRBD1 many CASSPFGQGTGELFF TGTGCCAGCTCACCGTTCGGACAGGGAACCGGGGAGCTGTTTTTT
TRBJ2-2 TRBV24-1 TRBD2 many CATSQRPGLNTGELFF TGTGCCACCAGTCAAAGACCGGGACTAAACACCGGGGAGCTGTTTTTT
TRBJ2-7 TRBV11-1 - many CASSNRAPYEQYF TGTGCCAGCAGCAACCGGGCCCCCTACGAGCAGTACTTC
TRBJ2-1 TRBV4-1 - many CASSQVVRRFNEQFF TGCGCCAGCAGCCAAGTGGTTCGCCGTTTCAATGAGCAGTTCTTC